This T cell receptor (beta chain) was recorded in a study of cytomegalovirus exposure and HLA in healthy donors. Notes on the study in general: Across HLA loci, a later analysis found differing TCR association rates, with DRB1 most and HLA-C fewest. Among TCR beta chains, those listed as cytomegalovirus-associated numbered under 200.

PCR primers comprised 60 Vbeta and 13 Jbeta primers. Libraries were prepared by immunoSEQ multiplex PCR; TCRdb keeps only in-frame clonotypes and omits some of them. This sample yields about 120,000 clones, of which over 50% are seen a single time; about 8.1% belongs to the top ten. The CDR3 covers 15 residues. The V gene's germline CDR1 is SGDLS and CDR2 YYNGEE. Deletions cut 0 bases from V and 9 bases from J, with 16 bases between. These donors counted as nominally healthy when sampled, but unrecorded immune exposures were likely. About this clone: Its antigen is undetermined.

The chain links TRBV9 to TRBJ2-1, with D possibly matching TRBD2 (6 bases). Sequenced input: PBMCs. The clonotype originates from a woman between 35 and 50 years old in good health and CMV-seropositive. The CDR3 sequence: CASSVEGGLGPEQFF. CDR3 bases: TGTGCCAGCAGCGTAGAAGGAGGGCTCGGGCCTGAGCAGTTCTTC.